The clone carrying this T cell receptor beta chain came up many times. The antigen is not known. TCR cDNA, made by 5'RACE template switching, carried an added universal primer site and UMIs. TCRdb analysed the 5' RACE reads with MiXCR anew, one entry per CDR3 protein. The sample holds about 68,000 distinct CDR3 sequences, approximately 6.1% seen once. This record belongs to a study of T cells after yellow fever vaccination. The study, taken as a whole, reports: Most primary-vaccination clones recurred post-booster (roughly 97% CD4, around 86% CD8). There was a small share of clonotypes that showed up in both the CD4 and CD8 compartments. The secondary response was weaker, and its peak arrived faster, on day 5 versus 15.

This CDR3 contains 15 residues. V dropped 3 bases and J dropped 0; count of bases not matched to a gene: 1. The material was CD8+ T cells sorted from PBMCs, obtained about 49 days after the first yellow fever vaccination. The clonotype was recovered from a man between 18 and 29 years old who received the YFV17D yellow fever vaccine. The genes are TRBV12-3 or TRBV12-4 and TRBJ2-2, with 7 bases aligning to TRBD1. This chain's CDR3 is CASSLRGPNTGELFF. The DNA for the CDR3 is TGTGCCAGCAGTTTGAGGGGGCCGAACACCGGGGAGCTGTTTTTT.